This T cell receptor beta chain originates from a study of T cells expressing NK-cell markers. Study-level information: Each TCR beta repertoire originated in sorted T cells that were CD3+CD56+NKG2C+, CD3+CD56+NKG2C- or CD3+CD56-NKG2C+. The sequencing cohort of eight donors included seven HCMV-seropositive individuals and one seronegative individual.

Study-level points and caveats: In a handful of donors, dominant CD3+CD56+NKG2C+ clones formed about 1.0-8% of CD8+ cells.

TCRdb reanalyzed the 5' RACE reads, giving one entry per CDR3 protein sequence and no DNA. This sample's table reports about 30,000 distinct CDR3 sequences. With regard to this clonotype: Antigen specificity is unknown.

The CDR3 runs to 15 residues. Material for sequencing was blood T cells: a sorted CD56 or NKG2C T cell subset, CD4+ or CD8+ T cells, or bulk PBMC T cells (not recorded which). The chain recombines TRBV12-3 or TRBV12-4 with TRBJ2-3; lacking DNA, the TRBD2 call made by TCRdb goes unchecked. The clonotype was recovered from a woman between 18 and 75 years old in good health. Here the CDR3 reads CASSLVAGTTDTQYF.